Sequencing of this T cell receptor beta chain was carried out in a study of cytotoxic CD8 clonotypes in ibrutinib-treated CLL. Study results and limitations: At progression, clonality fell back toward baseline after rising at ibrutinib response. Rare overall, public clonotypes shrank or held steady under therapy.

Using immunoSEQ multiplex PCR, the repertoire was profiled, and TCRdb retains in-frame clones only, with some absent. This table holds around 150,000 clones, roughly 80% found once. Notes on this clone: Its antigen is not known.

CDR1 is KGHSH, CDR2 LQKENI, per germline. The CDR3 length is 13 residues. With 6 bases removed from V and 10 bases from J, the gap between germline ends came to 16 bases. With cryopreserved PBMCs as the source, roughly 1.8 micrograms of genomic DNA went to TCR beta libraries. The chain carries TRBV18 and TRBJ2-1, with D tentatively TRBD2 (6 bases). The source is a human donor with chronic lymphocytic leukemia. The sample consisted of PBMCs, taken after 12 months of ibrutinib treatment. The CDR3 region is CASSDYGTREQFF. The CDR3 DNA reads TGTGCCAGCTCGGACTACGGGACCCGGGAGCAGTTCTTC.